Shown below are 2 T cell receptor beta chains from a single sample sequenced in a study of blood T cells in healthy people across ages. Then a second PCR, running roughly 7 to 11 cycles, was carried out with a sample-barcoded 5' primer and a J-beta primer mix. One entry per CDR3 protein, called by TCRdb with MiXCR from the 5' RACE reads. This sample yields roughly 680,000 distinct CDR3 sequences, of which around 21% are seen a single time; 3.6% belongs to the top ten. Material for sequencing was blood. The receptors shown here come from a man between 65 and 85 years old in good health.

This clonotype was seen a few times. The chain carries TRBV9 and TRBJ1-6, with 7 positions matching TRBD1. Germline V lookup: CDR1 SGDLS, CDR2 YYNGEE. The CDR3 runs 15 residues. J lost 4 bases, V lost 0 bases, and 1 base had no gene match. CDR3 region: CASSVEGQYNSPLHF. Written as DNA, the CDR3 is TGTGCCAGCAGCGTAGAGGGACAGTATAATTCACCCCTCCACTTT.

V is TRBV28 and J is TRBJ2-7; D unclear. The CDR3 extends over 12 amino acids. The V and J ends lost 4 bases and 9 bases respectively, with 13 bases between them. Germline values: CDR1 MDHEN, CDR2 SYDVKM. CDR3 loop: CASSSVDRGQYF. The CDR3 DNA sequence: TGTGCCAGCAGTTCGGTAGACCGCGGGCAGTACTTC.